The rows below give T cell receptor beta chains drawn from one sample of a study of blood T cell repertoires in COVID-19. Only in-frame clones appear in the TCRdb table, and some are missing; sequencing was by immunoSEQ multiplex PCR. Among around 620,000 clones listed, approximately 90% were seen once. The sequencing sample was made of peripheral blood. These receptors were obtained from a woman aged 18-29 years with acute or convalescent COVID-19. The CDR3 runs from the conserved cysteine through the conserved F or W. D genes are given only for firm matches. Size values are once, few and many counts, or a class for expanded clones, and some rows have none.

NA TRBJ1-5 NA TRBV2 TGTGCCAGCAGTGACATCCAGCAGGCTTACTTGCCCCAGCATTTT CASSDIQQAYLPQHF
TRBD1 TRBJ2-1 NA TRBV25-1 TGTGCCAGCAGTGCAGGGGGATCCTACAATGAGCAGTTCTTC CASSAGGSYNEQFF
TRBD2 TRBJ2-1 NA TRBV29-1 TGCAGCGTTGTTGAAGGGACTGGGAGGGATGAGCAGTTCTTC CSVVEGTGRDEQFF
TRBD1 TRBJ1-2 NA TRBV5-1 TGCGCCAGCAGCTTGGCCCTACAGGGGGCGAATGGCTACACCTTC CASSLALQGANGYTF
NA TRBJ1-2 NA TRBV27 TGTGCCAGCAGTTTATCGGCAGGGGATGGCTACACCTTC CASSLSAGDGYTF
TRBD1 TRBJ1-1 NA TRBV19 TGTGCCAGTAGTATTATAGGGACAGGGGAGTTGGCTGAAGCTTTCTTT CASSIIGTGELAEAFF
TRBD1 TRBJ1-1 NA TRBV7-9 TGTGCCGCGGACAGGGGGGACACTGAAGCTTTCTTT CAADRGDTEAFF
NA TRBJ2-3 NA TRBV24-1 TGTGCCACCAGTCGGACAGCTTTTACAGATACGCAGTATTTT CATSRTAFTDTQYF
TRBD1 TRBJ2-3 NA TRBV29-1 TGCAGCGGGAGACAGGGACCAATGGTAGATACGCAGTATTTT CSGRQGPMVDTQYF
NA TRBJ1-1 NA TRBV30 TGTGCCTGGAGTGCTATAGGGGGGGCCTCCGTGAACACTGAAGCTTTCTTT CAWSAIGGASVNTEAFF
NA TRBJ1-1 NA TRBV9 TGTGCCAGCAGCGTAGCTACGTGGACTGAAGCTTTCTTT CASSVATWTEAFF
TRBD1 TRBJ1-5 NA TRBV25-1 TGTGCCAGCCGTGACAGGGACAATCAGCCCCAGCATTTT CASRDRDNQPQHF
TRBD2 TRBJ2-2 NA TRBV24-1 TGTGCCACCAGTGATTTGGACGGGGGGGCTTATACCGGGGAGCTGTTTTTT CATSDLDGGAYTGELFF
NA TRBJ1-1 NA TRBV2 TGTGCCAGCAGTGAAGGGGGCGGGGAACGGACTGAAGCTTTCTTT CASSEGGGERTEAFF
TRBD1 TRBJ2-2 NA TRBV2 TGTGCCAGCAGACGGACAGGCGCGAACACCGGGGAGCTGTTTTTT CASRRTGANTGELFF
NA TRBJ2-1 NA TRBV24-1 TGTGCCACCAGTGATCCGCGAGGTCCCGGGTACAATGAGCAGTTCTTC CATSDPRGPGYNEQFF
NA TRBJ2-3 NA TRBV5-1 TGCGCCAGCAGCTTGGACTTCGCGGGTACGCAGTATTTT CASSLDFAGTQYF
NA TRBJ1-1 NA TRBV5-8 TGTGCCAGCAGCTCCGACATGAACACTGAAGCTTTCTTT CASSSDMNTEAFF
NA TRBJ1-1 NA TRBV27 TGTGCCAGCAGTTTCACGGGTAAGGATCGGCGGAACACTGAAGCTTTCTTT CASSFTGKDRRNTEAFF
TRBD1 TRBJ1-6 NA TRBV7-9 TGTGCCAGCAGCTCGGGACAGGGGGCAGGAGGATCACCCCTCCACTTT CASSSGQGAGGSPLHF
NA TRBJ2-7 NA TRBV5-1 TGCGCCAGCTCCGAACAACCAGCCTACGAGCAGTACTTC CASSEQPAYEQYF
TRBD2 TRBJ2-1 NA TRBV5-1 TGCGCCAGCAGCTTCGATACTAGCGGAGACAATGAGCAGTTCTTC CASSFDTSGDNEQFF
NA TRBJ1-1 NA TRBV19 TGTGCCAGTAGTAACGCCCGAGGGAGGATGAACACTGAAGCTTTCTTT CASSNARGRMNTEAFF
NA TRBJ2-3 NA TRBV2 TGTGCCAGCAGTCGAAGCGGAGATACGCAGTATTTT CASSRSGDTQYF
NA TRBJ1-3 NA TRBV29-1 TGCAGCGCCCTCACAGGGACCTCTGGAAACACCATATATTTT CSALTGTSGNTIYF
NA TRBJ1-2 NA TRBV5-1 TGCGCCAGCAGCTTGAGCGGGACTCCCATAGGCTACACCTTC CASSLSGTPIGYTF
TRBD1 TRBJ2-7 NA TRBV4-1 TGCGCCAGCAGCCAAGATCTAGGAGGGACAGGGGATGGCGAGCAGTACTTC CASSQDLGGTGDGEQYF
NA TRBJ1-4 once TRBV19 TGTGCCAGTACCCGGACAGCCGCAACTAATGAAAAACTGTTTTTT CASTRTAATNEKLFF
NA TRBJ1-1 NA TRBV18 TGTGCCAGCTCACCACTAAGAGAGCAAGCTTTCTTT CASSPLREQAFF
TRBD2 TRBJ2-2 NA TRBV28 TGTGCCAGCAGTTCCGGGACTAGCGCGCTCGGGGAGCTGTTTTTT CASSSGTSALGELFF
NA TRBJ2-7 NA TRBV5-5 TGTGCCAGCAGCTTTGGGGGAGGAGGTTACGAGCAGTACTTC CASSFGGGGYEQYF
NA TRBJ1-4 NA TRBV30 TGTGCCTGGAGTGTGAGGGGGGGTGAAAAACTGTTTTTT CAWSVRGGEKLFF
NA TRBJ2-2 once TRBV9 TGTGCCAGCAGCAAGAGCGGTGAGAACACCGGGGAGCTGTTTTTT CASSKSGENTGELFF
TRBD1 TRBJ1-5 few TRBV30 TGTGCCTGGAGTGGGGACAGTTATCAGCCCCAGCATTTT CAWSGDSYQPQHF
NA TRBJ1-3 NA TRBV7-2 TGTGCCAGCAGCTTAGACCCGAACAGAAACACCATATATTTT CASSLDPNRNTIYF
TRBD2 TRBJ2-1 NA TRBV7-2 TGTGCCAGCAGTCCAACTAGCGGCTCCTACAATGAGCAGTTCTTC CASSPTSGSYNEQFF
TRBD1 TRBJ2-7 NA TRBV5-1 TGCGCCAGCAGCCCCAGGGGGAACGACTACGAGCAGTACTTC CASSPRGNDYEQYF
TRBD1 TRBJ1-2 NA TRBV30 TGTGCCTCCGCAGGGGGAACTAACTATGGCTACACCTTC CASAGGTNYGYTF
TRBD2 TRBJ2-3 NA TRBV6-2/TRBV6-3 TGTGCCAGCAGTCCGCTGGACGGGGGGGTCACAGATACGCAGTATTTT CASSPLDGGVTDTQYF
TRBD2 TRBJ2-7 NA TRBV11-2 TGTGCCAGCAGCTTGGGGCGGGGGGTCACCTACGAGCAGTACTTC CASSLGRGVTYEQYF
NA TRBJ2-3 NA TRBV5-5 TGTGCCAGCAGCTTGGGACAGATCAAGGGGGCAGATACGCAGTATTTT CASSLGQIKGADTQYF
NA TRBJ1-5 NA TRBV27 TGTGCCAGCAGTCCGGAGGGGTATCAGCCCCAGCATTTT CASSPEGYQPQHF
TRBD1 TRBJ2-7 NA TRBV3-1/TRBV3-2 TGTGCCAGCGGACAGGACAGGGGAATTTACGAGCAGTACTTC CASGQDRGIYEQYF
NA TRBJ1-2 NA TRBV7-2 TGTGCCAGCAGCTTATCGGCGGGGTCGGACTATGGCTACACCTTC CASSLSAGSDYGYTF
NA TRBJ1-1 once TRBV10-3 TGTGCCATCAGTGAGAATGCAGGCTCGAACACTGAAGCTTTCTTC CAISENAGSNTEAFF
NA TRBJ2-3 NA TRBV4-1 TGCGCCAGCAGCCGCGTGACAGGTAGTTGGGGCACAGATACGCAGTATTTT CASSRVTGSWGTDTQYF
NA TRBJ1-4 NA TRBV7-9 TGTGCCAGCAGCTCTGTTGCAACTAATGAAAAACTGTTTTTT CASSSVATNEKLFF
NA TRBJ2-5 NA TRBV13 TGTGCCAGCAGCTTCGCGGGGTACCAAGAGACCCAGTACTTC CASSFAGYQETQYF
TRBD1 TRBJ1-1 NA TRBV10-3 TGTGCCATCAGTGGTCAGGGGGCAGTGAACACTGAAGCTTTCTTT CAISGQGAVNTEAFF
NA TRBJ1-1 NA TRBV12-3/TRBV12-4 TGTGCCAGCAGGAGGGTGTTGAACACTGAAGCTTTCTTT CASRRVLNTEAFF
NA TRBJ1-3 NA TRBV15 TGTGCCACCAGCCAAATTGGAAACACCATATATTTT CATSQIGNTIYF
NA TRBJ1-1 NA TRBV13 TGTGCCAGCAGACTTCCCTCAGGGTCGAGCGCTGAAGCTTTCTTT CASRLPSGSSAEAFF
TRBD1 TRBJ1-1 NA TRBV29-1 TGCAGCGTACTACAGGGGTTGGGCACTGAAGCTTTCTTT CSVLQGLGTEAFF